The 23 T cell receptor beta chains below come from one sample, sequenced in a study of blood T cells in healthy people across ages. With a J-beta primer mix and a sample-barcoded 5' primer, a second PCR ran 7 to 11 cycles. MiXCR was run by TCRdb on the 5' RACE reads, yielding one entry per CDR3 protein. The table lists over a million distinct CDR3 sequences, roughly 43% of them singletons. The material sequenced was blood. These receptors were taken from a woman between 18 and 29 years old in good health.

In this sample, this clonotype turned up many times. The chain uses TRBV29-1 and TRBJ2-3; tentatively, D is TRBD1 (6 bases). Trimming shortened V by 3 bases and J by 3 bases, and 13 bases separated the two germline ends. Germline V lookup: CDR1 SQVTM, CDR2 ANQGSEA. The CDR3 covers 14 residues. CDR3 sequence reads: CSVDRQGTTDTQYF. For the CDR3, the DNA is TGCAGCGTTGATAGGCAGGGGACAACAGATACGCAGTATTTT.

In this sample, this clonotype turned up a few times. This chain joins TRBV27 and TRBJ1-1; tentatively, D is TRBD1 (6 bases). Trimming cost V 5 bases and J 2 bases, with 12 bases left between them. Per the germline V gene, CDR1 is MNHEY and CDR2 is SMNVEV (reference sequence). The length of the CDR3 is 14 residues. CDR3 residues: CASSTYRDNTEAFF. The CDR3 region has the DNA TGTGCCAGCAGTACCTACAGGGATAACACTGAAGCTTTCTTT.

V is TRBV5-1 and J is TRBJ2-3; a possible D gene is TRBD2 (5 bases). Germline V gives CDR1 SGHRS, CDR2 YFSETQ. V gave up 3 bases and J gave up 5 bases, with 16 bases separating them. The CDR3 extends over 15 amino acids. The CDR3 loop reads CASSYTSPGRDTQYF. The CDR3 nucleotides read TGCGCCAGCAGCTATACCTCGCCGGGGAGAGATACGCAGTATTTT.

This clonotype occurred once. The chain recombines TRBV10-3 with TRBJ2-7; TRBD1 or TRBD2 may be the D gene (6 bases each). Trimming took off 2 bases at V and 5 bases at J, with 16 bases between the two ends. CDR3 length: 15 amino acids. Germline lookup yields CDR1 ENHRY and CDR2 SYGVKD. CDR3 nucleotides: TGTGCCATCAGTGAGCCCGGAGGGGGTGCGCACGAGCAGTACTTC. This sequence encodes CAISEPGGGAHEQYF.

Points on this clonotype: A clone one base away is much larger, so this may be a read error. V gene TRBV7-2 combines with J gene TRBJ2-5; D ambiguous. Trimming shortened V by 3 bases and J by 4 bases, and 12 bases separated the two germline ends. Germline lookup yields CDR1 SGHTA and CDR2 FQGNSA. The CDR3 has 14 residues. CDR3 sequence (DNA): TGTGCCAGCAGCTTTTTGAGAACCCGAGAGACCCAGTACTTC. Translating gives CASSFLRTRETQYF.

This clonotype was seen only once. J is TRBJ2-3 and V is TRBV5-1, with 7 bases aligning to TRBD2. Trimming removed 2 bases from V and 5 bases from J; junction bases left unmatched: 5. The CDR3 covers 14 residues. Germline values: CDR1 SGHRS, CDR2 YFSETQ. CDR3 nucleotide sequence: TGCGCCAGCAGCTTTAGCAGGGAGGGAGATACGCAGTATTTT. Encoded protein: CASSFSREGDTQYF.

The V gene is TRBV20-1, the J gene TRBJ1-5; the D is unclear. The CDR3 runs 15 residues. The V gene's germline CDR1 is DFQATT and CDR2 SNEGSKA (reference sequence). Trimming shortened V by 3 bases and J by 5 bases, and 17 bases separated the two germline ends. The CDR3 sequence: CSASSGNKVDQPQHF. The CDR3 nucleotides read TGCAGTGCTAGCTCTGGGAATAAGGTCGATCAGCCCCAGCATTTT.

V gene TRBV28 combines with J gene TRBJ2-3; D not certain. This CDR3 spans 13 amino acids. Germline assignment: CDR1 MDHEN and CDR2 SYDVKM. Trimming removed 5 bases from V and 8 bases from J, with 14 bases in between. DNA of the CDR3: TGTGCCAGCAGTGTCGGCCAAATATCTACGCAGTATTTT. This sequence encodes CASSVGQISTQYF.

V and J are TRBV5-1 and TRBJ2-1, with 8 bases that match TRBD2. The assigned J gene may be wrong: the sequence end matches TRBJ2-7 better. CDR1 and CDR2 (germline): SGHRS, YFSETQ. The CDR3 consists of 16 residues. In DNA form, the CDR3 reads TGCGCCAGCAGCTTGACGGGGGGGTTACCCTACAATGAGCAGTACTTC. It translates to CASSLTGGLPYNEQYF.

The V gene is TRBV20-1, the J gene TRBJ2-7; perhaps TRBD2 as D (5 bases). Germline CDR1 and CDR2: DFQATT and SNEGSKA (reference sequence). This CDR3 spans 12 amino acids. Trimming removed 3 bases at V and 1 base at J, with 7 bases between. The CDR3 reads CSASKRSYEQYF. In DNA form, the CDR3 reads TGCAGTGCTAGTAAGCGGTCCTACGAGCAGTACTTC.

This clonotype was found a few times. V and J are TRBV24-1 and TRBJ2-1; TRBD1 aligns across 8 bases. V shed 7 bases, J shed 8 bases, and the junction held 12 bases outside the gene matches. Per germline, CDR1 KGHDR and CDR2 SFDVKD. This CDR3 has 15 amino acids. CDR3 protein: CATSRGQGLGDEQFF. CDR3 nucleotide sequence: TGTGCCACCAGCCGCGGACAGGGACTGGGGGATGAGCAGTTCTTC.

This clonotype has more than one count but fewer than ten. This chain links TRBV6-6 with TRBJ1-2, with D uncertain. V was clipped by 5 bases and J by 1 base, with 11 bases between them. Germline assignment: CDR1 MNHNY and CDR2 SVGAGI (reference sequence). This CDR3 contains 14 residues. The CDR3 sequence: CASSPTFLNYGYTF. CDR3 DNA: TGTGCCAGCAGTCCGACATTTCTTAACTATGGCTACACCTTC.

The chain combines TRBV7-2 with TRBJ2-7; weak D call: TRBD2 (5 bases). Germline assignment: CDR1 SGHTA and CDR2 FQGNSA. The CDR3 is 13 residues long. V lost 6 bases to trimming and J lost 2 bases, with 11 bases between them. The CDR3 DNA follows: TGTGCCAGCAGTTGGACTTTTACCTACGAGCAGTACTTC. This translates into CASSWTFTYEQYF.

The chain employs TRBV10-1 and TRBJ2-7; possibly TRBD1 or TRBD2 for D (5 bases each). Germline CDR1 is WNHNN and CDR2 is SYGVQD (reference sequence). Trimming stripped 2 bases from V and 2 bases from J, with 10 bases between. This CDR3 is 14 amino acids long. CDR3 in amino acids: CASSEKGRAYEQYF. The CDR3 bases are TGCGCCAGCAGTGAGAAGGGGAGAGCCTACGAGCAGTACTTC.

The V gene is TRBV4-1, the J gene TRBJ1-1, with 7 bases fitting TRBD1. J gave up 3 bases and V 4 bases, and 8 bases lay outside the gene matches. CDR1 MGHRA and CDR2 YSYEKL come from the germline V gene. The CDR3 is 15 amino acids. This CDR3 reads CASSRTGQADTEAFF. In DNA form, the CDR3 reads TGCGCCAGCAGCCGAACCGGACAGGCCGACACTGAAGCTTTCTTT.

The CDR3 region is CASSQPGTSGRKYQETQYF. The DNA for the CDR3 is TGTGCCAGCAGCCAACCCGGGACTAGCGGCAGAAAGTACCAAGAGACCCAGTACTTC. This rearrangement joins TRBV4-2 to TRBJ2-5; 11 bases are shared with TRBD2. CDR1 and CDR2 (germline): LGHNA, YNFKEQ. The CDR3 covers 19 residues. Germline trimming cut 2 bases from V and 0 bases from J; bases unmatched to any gene: 11.

The CDR3 DNA reads as TGTGCCAGCAGCTTGAATAGCGGGAGTGTCGGAGATACGCAGTATTTT. Translating gives CASSLNSGSVGDTQYF. The chain carries TRBV7-9 and TRBJ2-3; TRBD2 aligns across 9 bases. Germline assignment: CDR1 SEHNR and CDR2 FQNEAQ (reference sequence). Trimming cost V 3 bases and J 5 bases; bases outside gene matches: 9. This CDR3 spans 16 amino acids.

V gene TRBV6-1 combines with J gene TRBJ1-1, with TRBD1 matching over 8 bases. CDR1 and CDR2 from the germline V gene are MNHNS and SASEGT. This CDR3 spans 14 amino acids. V shed 3 bases, J shed 2 bases, and the junction held 2 bases outside the gene matches. CDR3 nucleotides: TGTGCCAGCAGTGATTCAGGGGGCAACACTGAAGCTTTCTTT. Amino acids: CASSDSGGNTEAFF.

The chain recombines TRBV9 with TRBJ2-1; TRBD1 is a possible D gene (5 bases). Germline V gene lookup returns CDR1 SGDLS and CDR2 YYNGEE. V was shortened by 4 bases and J by 7 bases, with 15 bases between the two germline ends. The length of the CDR3 is 14 residues. The CDR3: CASSQMSGINEQFF. DNA of the CDR3: TGTGCCAGCAGCCAGATGTCAGGGATAAATGAGCAGTTCTTC.

The chain couples TRBV29-1 to TRBJ2-3; TRBD2 might be the D (7 bases). V was pared by 0 bases and J by 6 bases, with 22 bases between. The CDR3 extends over 17 amino acids. Germline CDR1 and CDR2: SQVTM and ANQGSEA. The CDR3 here is CSVEEGGVNRVSDTQYF. The CDR3, as DNA: TGCAGCGTTGAAGAGGGGGGGGTGAACAGGGTTTCGGATACGCAGTATTTT.

The chain has TRBV3-1 and TRBJ1-5, with 8 positions matching TRBD1. The junction had 2 bases not matched to a gene; V was cut back by 4 bases and J by 0 bases. The CDR3 consists of 15 residues. Germline assignment: CDR1 LGHDT and CDR2 YNNKEL (reference sequence). The CDR3 sequence is CASSRDRRSNQPQHF. The CDR3 DNA reads TGTGCCAGCAGCCGGGACAGGCGTAGCAATCAGCCCCAGCATTTT.

Details on this clonotype: A clone one base away is much larger, so this may be a read error. The CDR3 ends on some other residue instead of the conserved phenylalanine or tryptophan, so this is likely a read error. The chain joins TRBV28 to TRBJ2-7, with D possibly matching TRBD2 (5 bases). The V end lost 5 bases, the J end lost 3 bases, and 11 bases lay between the germline ends. Germline assignment: CDR1 MDHEN and CDR2 SYDVKM. CDR3 length: 13 amino acids. This CDR3 is CASSPRGFYEQYL. Here the CDR3 DNA reads TGTGCCAGCAGTCCCCGGGGATTCTACGAGCAGTACTTA.

About this clonotype: The germline gene is not matched at one end of the junction; a read error may be the cause. CDR3 protein: CASSLSYSGTGFNEQFF. The CDR3 DNA sequence: TGTGCCAGCAGTCTATCTTATTCCGGGACAGGGTTCAATGAGCAGTTCTTC. This chain links TRBV27 with TRBJ2-1, with TRBD1 matching over 9 bases. CDR1 MNHEY and CDR2 SMNVEV come from the germline V gene (reference sequence). The CDR3 runs to 17 residues.